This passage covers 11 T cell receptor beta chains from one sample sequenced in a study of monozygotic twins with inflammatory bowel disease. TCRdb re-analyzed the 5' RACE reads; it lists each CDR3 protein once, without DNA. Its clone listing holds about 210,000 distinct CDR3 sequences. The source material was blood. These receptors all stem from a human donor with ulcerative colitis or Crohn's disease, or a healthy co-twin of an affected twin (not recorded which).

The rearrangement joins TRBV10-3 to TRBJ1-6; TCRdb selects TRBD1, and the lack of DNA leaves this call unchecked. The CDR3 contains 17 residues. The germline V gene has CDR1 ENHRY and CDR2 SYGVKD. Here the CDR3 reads CAISDPGQGAPNSPLHF.

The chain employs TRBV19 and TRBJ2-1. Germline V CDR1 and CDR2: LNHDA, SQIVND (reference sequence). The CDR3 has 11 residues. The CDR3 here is CASSIESEQFF.

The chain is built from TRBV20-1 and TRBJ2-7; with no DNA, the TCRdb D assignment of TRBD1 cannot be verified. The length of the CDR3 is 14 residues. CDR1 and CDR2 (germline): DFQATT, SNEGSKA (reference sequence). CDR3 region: CSARAGVGPYEQYF.

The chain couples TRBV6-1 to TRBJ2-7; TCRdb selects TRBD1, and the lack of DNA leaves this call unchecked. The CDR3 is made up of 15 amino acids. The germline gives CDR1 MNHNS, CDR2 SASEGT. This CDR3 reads CASSKRPQGLEEQYF.

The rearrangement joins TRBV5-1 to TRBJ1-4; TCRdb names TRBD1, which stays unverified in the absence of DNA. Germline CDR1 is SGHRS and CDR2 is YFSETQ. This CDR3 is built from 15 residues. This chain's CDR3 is CASSLEPGTNEKLFF. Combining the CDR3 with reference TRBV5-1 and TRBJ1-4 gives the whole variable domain KAGVTQTPRYLIKTRGQQVTLSCSPISGHRSVSWYQQTPGQGLQFLFEYFSETQRNKGNFPGRFSGRQFSNSRSEMNVSTLELGDSALYLCASSLEPGTNEKLFFGSGTQLSVL.

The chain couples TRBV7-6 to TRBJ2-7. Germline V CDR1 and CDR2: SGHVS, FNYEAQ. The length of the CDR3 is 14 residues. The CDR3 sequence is CASSLARTSYEQYF.

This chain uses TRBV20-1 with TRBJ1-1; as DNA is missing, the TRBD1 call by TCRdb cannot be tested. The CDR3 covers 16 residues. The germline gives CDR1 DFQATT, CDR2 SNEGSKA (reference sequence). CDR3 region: CSASLTGGGANTEAFF.

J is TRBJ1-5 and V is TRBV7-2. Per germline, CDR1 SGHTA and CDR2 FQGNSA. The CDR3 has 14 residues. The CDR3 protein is CASSLSVSNQPQHF.

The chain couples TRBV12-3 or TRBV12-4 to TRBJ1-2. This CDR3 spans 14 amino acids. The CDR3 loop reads CASLSPSGVYGYTF.

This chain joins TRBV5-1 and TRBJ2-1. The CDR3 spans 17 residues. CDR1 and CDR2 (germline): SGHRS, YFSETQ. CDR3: CASSVLPQSKSYNEQFF. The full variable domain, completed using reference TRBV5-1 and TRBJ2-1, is KAGVTQTPRYLIKTRGQQVTLSCSPISGHRSVSWYQQTPGQGLQFLFEYFSETQRNKGNFPGRFSGRQFSNSRSEMNVSTLELGDSALYLCASSVLPQSKSYNEQFFGPGTRLTVL.

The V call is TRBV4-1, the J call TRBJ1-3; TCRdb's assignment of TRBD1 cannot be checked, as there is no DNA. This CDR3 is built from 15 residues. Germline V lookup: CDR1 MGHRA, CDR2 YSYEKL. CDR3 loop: CASSQGPGQRNTIYF.